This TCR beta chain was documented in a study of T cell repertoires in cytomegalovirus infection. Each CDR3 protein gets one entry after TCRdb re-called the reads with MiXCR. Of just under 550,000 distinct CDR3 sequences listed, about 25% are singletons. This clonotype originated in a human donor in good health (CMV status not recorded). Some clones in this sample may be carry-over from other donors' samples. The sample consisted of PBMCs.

The CDR3 nucleotides are TGCAGTGCCACTGGGGAGGGAAACACTGAAGCTTTCTTT. This translates into CSATGEGNTEAFF. This sequence joins TRBV20-1 and TRBJ1-1; no reliable D call. The germline CDR1 and CDR2 sequences are DFQATT and SNEGSKA (reference sequence). The CDR3 totals 13 residues. V lost 6 bases and J lost 2, with 13 bases in between.